The 28 T cell receptor beta chains presented below share a single source sample, sequenced in a study of blood T cell repertoires in COVID-19. Produced via immunoSEQ multiplex PCR; TCRdb's table is partial and in-frame only. The profile shows fewer than 35,000 clones, about 89% of them singletons. The sample consisted of peripheral blood. The receptor set was obtained from a man in his 70s with active COVID-19.

The chain is built from TRBV24-1 and TRBJ1-2; TRBD1 agrees at 11 bases. The V and J ends lost 9 bases and 6 bases, in that order; junction bases with no gene match: 5. The germline V gene has CDR1 KGHDR and CDR2 SFDVKD. The length of the CDR3 is 13 residues. In nucleotides, the CDR3 is TGTGCCACCTGGACAGGGGGCTCCGATGGCTACACCTTC. Its protein product is CATWTGGSDGYTF.

This clone has just one count. The gene calls are TRBV5-1 and TRBJ1-1; no firm D call. Trimming took off 0 bases at V and 4 bases at J, with 13 bases between the two ends. Germline V gene data show CDR1 as SGHRS and CDR2 as YFSETQ. The CDR3 loop spans 15 amino acids. CDR3 residues: CASSLGPTEGTEAFF. In nucleotides, the CDR3 is TGCGCCAGCAGCTTGGGTCCAACGGAGGGCACTGAAGCTTTCTTT. The full variable domain, rest sourced from reference TRBV5-1 and TRBJ1-1, is KAGVTQTPRYLIKTRGQQVTLSCSPISGHRSVSWYQQTPGQGLQFLFEYFSETQRNKGNFPGRFSGRQFSNSRSEMNVSTLELGDSALYLCASSLGPTEGTEAFFGQGTRLTVV.

The chain employs TRBV5-4 and TRBJ2-3, with TRBD2 matching over 8 bases. The V gene's germline CDR1 is SGHNT and CDR2 YYREEE (reference sequence). The CDR3 consists of 17 residues. Trimming cost V 0 bases and J 0 bases; bases outside gene matches: 6. CDR3 sequence (DNA): TGTGCCAGCAGCTTGGGCGGGGGGCGGCCTAGCACAGATACGCAGTATTTT. This codes for CASSLGGGRPSTDTQYF.

This clone was found once. The V gene is TRBV5-6, the J gene TRBJ1-1; 7 bases agree with TRBD1. This CDR3 is built from 13 residues. V was pared by 3 bases and J by 3 bases, with 2 bases of the junction left unmatched. Germline-derived CDR1 and CDR2 are SGHDT and YYEEEE. The CDR3 bases are TGTGCCAGCAGCTCACAGGGGTACACTGAAGCTTTCTTT. It specifies CASSSQGYTEAFF.

The chain uses TRBV6-2 or TRBV6-3 and TRBJ1-2, with 7 nucleotides matching TRBD1. V lost 6 bases to trimming and J lost 0 bases; unmatched junction nucleotides: 13. Germline V gene data show CDR1 as MNHEY and CDR2 as SVGEGT. The CDR3 runs 17 residues. This chain's CDR3 is CASSQADGTAANYGYTF. CDR3 coding DNA: TGTGCCAGCAGCCAGGCTGATGGGACAGCAGCTAACTATGGCTACACCTTC.

The chain couples TRBV30 to TRBJ1-5; no definite D call. The V end lost 2 bases, the J end lost 7 bases, and 15 bases lay between the germline ends. This CDR3 comprises 14 residues. CDR1 and CDR2 (germline): GTSNPN, SVGIG (reference sequence). In nucleotides, the CDR3 is TGTGCCTGGAGTACCCAAACAGCTACCCAGCCCCAGCATTTT. Amino acid sequence: CAWSTQTATQPQHF.

This chain connects TRBV7-7 to TRBJ2-2; TRBD1 matches at 7 bases. CDR3 size: 16 residues. Looked up from germline, CDR1 is SSHAT and CDR2 is FNYEAQ (reference sequence). V lost 5 bases to trimming and J lost 2 bases; unmatched junction nucleotides: 8. This chain's CDR3 is CASSPRQGRNTGELFF. The CDR3 DNA sequence: TGTGCCAGCAGCCCACGACAGGGAAGAAACACCGGGGAGCTGTTTTTT.

The chain combines TRBV21-1 with TRBJ1-5; the table calls TRBD1, which could not be checked here. TRBV21-1 is a pseudogene segment. This CDR3 is built from 14 residues. DNA of the CDR3: TGTGCCAGCAGCAAGATACAGGGCCCTCAGCCCCAGCATTTT. This sequence encodes CASSKIQGPQPQHF.

V is TRBV6-5 and J is TRBJ2-2; 7 bases agree with TRBD1. V shed 2 bases, J shed 4 bases, and the junction held 4 bases outside the gene matches. There are 15 residues in the CDR3. Germline V gene data show CDR1 as MNHEY and CDR2 as SVGAGI. The CDR3: CASSYRGRGTGELFF. CDR3 coding DNA: TGTGCCAGCAGTTACAGGGGGCGCGGCACCGGGGAGCTGTTTTTT.

This clone was observed a single time. V is TRBV7-8 and J is TRBJ1-1; D ambiguous. V was shortened by 5 bases and J by 6 bases, with 10 bases between the two germline ends. This CDR3 is built from 12 residues. Germline V gene lookup returns CDR1 SGHVS and CDR2 FQNEAQ. The CDR3 protein is CASSLPRSEAFF. The CDR3 DNA is TGTGCCAGCAGCCTCCCCCGGTCTGAAGCTTTCTTT.

The chain has TRBV6-5 and TRBJ2-2, with D perhaps TRBD1 (5 bases). This CDR3 region has 13 residues. Trimming left V 5 bases short and J 5 bases short, with 9 bases between. Germline CDR1 reads MNHEY; CDR2 reads SVGAGI. The CDR3 DNA reads as TGTGCCAGCAGTATTCGGACAACCGGGGAGCTGTTTTTT. Encoded protein: CASSIRTTGELFF.

This sequence joins TRBV9 and TRBJ1-1; D unresolved. Germline V CDR1 and CDR2: SGDLS, YYNGEE. Trimming cost V 0 bases and J 1 base, with 7 bases left between them. The CDR3 contains 14 residues. In nucleotides, the CDR3 is TGTGCCAGCAGCGTAGTCAGTACGAACACTGAAGCTTTCTTT. It yields the protein CASSVVSTNTEAFF.

Here the CDR3 reads CASSQDLGRAKNIQYF. CDR3 coding DNA: TGCGCCAGCAGCCAAGATTTGGGCAGGGCAAAAAACATTCAGTACTTC. V gene TRBV4-3 combines with J gene TRBJ2-4; the D gene is possibly TRBD1 (5 bases). Germline V gene sequence: CDR1 LGHNA, CDR2 YSLEER. This CDR3 region has 16 residues. Trimming shortened V by 0 bases and J by 4 bases, and 13 bases separated the two germline ends.

This chain connects TRBV2 to TRBJ2-5; D possibly corresponds to TRBD2 (6 bases). The germline V and J ends were trimmed by 6 bases and 9 bases, with 11 bases remaining between them. This CDR3 region has 11 residues. Per germline, CDR1 SNHLY and CDR2 FYNNEI. This CDR3 reads CASRGGVAQYF. CDR3 bases: TGTGCCAGCAGGGGAGGTGTGGCCCAGTACTTC.

V is TRBV9 and J is TRBJ1-1; D is possibly TRBD1 (6 bases). The CDR3 has 13 amino acids. Between the trimmed V and J ends, which lost 0 bases and 7 bases, there was a span of 10 bases. CDR1 SGDLS and CDR2 YYNGEE come from the germline V gene. The CDR3 protein is CASSVGTALEAFF. As DNA, the CDR3 is TGTGCCAGCAGCGTAGGGACAGCCCTTGAAGCTTTCTTT. The whole variable domain, remainder taken from reference TRBV9 and TRBJ1-1, is DSGVTQTPKHLITATGQRVTLRCSPRSGDLSVYWYQQSLDQGLQFLIQYYNGEERAKGNILERFSAQQFPDLHSELNLSSLELGDSALYFCASSVGTALEAFFGQGTRLTVV.

The chain is built from TRBV19 and TRBJ1-2; 11 positions match TRBD1. Germline loops: CDR1 LNHDA, CDR2 SQIVND (reference sequence). V lost 5 bases, J lost 5 bases, and 7 bases stayed unmatched. The CDR3 has 15 residues. The DNA for the CDR3 is TGTGCCAGTAGTGTGGACAGGGGGCTTCTATATGGCTACACCTTC. Protein product: CASSVDRGLLYGYTF.

The rearrangement uses TRBV3-1 (or the pseudogene TRBV3-2) and TRBJ2-3, with D hard to call. There are 14 residues in the CDR3. V was pared by 4 bases and J by 2 bases, with 10 bases between. Germline CDR1 reads LGHDT; CDR2 reads YNNKEL (reference sequence). The CDR3 region is CASSPASVTDTQYF. CDR3 nucleotide sequence: TGTGCCAGCAGCCCCGCTTCGGTCACAGATACGCAGTATTTT.

There are a few counts of this clone. The rearrangement uses TRBV12-3 or TRBV12-4 and TRBJ2-5, with D maybe TRBD1 (6 bases). Trimming left V 5 bases short and J 5 bases short, with 12 bases between. The CDR3 runs to 13 residues. The CDR3 sequence: CASSLGHSETQYF. The CDR3 nucleotides are TGTGCCAGCAGTCTGGGACATAGTGAGACCCAGTACTTC.

V usage is TRBV19 and J usage is TRBJ1-2; D not resolved. V was clipped by 5 bases and J by 5 bases, with 12 bases between them. This CDR3 has 13 residues. Germline V lookup: CDR1 LNHDA, CDR2 SQIVND (reference sequence). CDR3 protein: CASSSGVRYGYTF. CDR3 nucleotide sequence: TGTGCCAGTAGTTCCGGGGTAAGGTATGGCTACACCTTC.

V is TRBV6-2 or TRBV6-3 and J is TRBJ1-4, with 8 bases fitting TRBD1. The ends lost 4 bases at V and 4 bases at J; junction bases unmatched: 14. Per the germline V gene, CDR1 is MNHEY and CDR2 is SVGEGT. The length of the CDR3 is 18 residues. The CDR3 bases are TGTGCCAGCAGTTCCGGACAGGGAAGGGTCGTTGTTAATGAAAAACTGTTTTTT. Translating gives CASSSGQGRVVVNEKLFF.

The gene calls are TRBV5-1 and TRBJ1-2; possible D gene TRBD1, 5 bases. CDR1 and CDR2 from the germline V gene are SGHRS and YFSETQ. CDR3 size: 14 residues. With 1 base removed from V and 1 base from J, the gap between germline ends came to 8 bases. The CDR3 nucleotides read TGCGCCAGCAGCTTGACAGGAAATAACTATGGCTACACCTTC. Its translation: CASSLTGNNYGYTF.

This chain uses TRBV2 with TRBJ2-1; 10 bases agree with TRBD1. The CDR3 runs to 12 residues. The germline V gene has CDR1 SNHLY and CDR2 FYNNEI. V lost 7 bases to trimming and J lost 10 bases; unmatched junction nucleotides: 4. In DNA form, the CDR3 reads TGTGCCAGCACCAAGACAGGGGGCGAGCAGTTCTTC. Translated, it gives CASTKTGGEQFF.

The V call is TRBV5-4, the J call TRBJ1-2; unclear D gene. The germline gives CDR1 SGHNT, CDR2 YYREEE (reference sequence). V was trimmed by 7 bases and J by 0 bases, leaving 13 bases between them. The CDR3 sequence is 14 residues long. The CDR3: CASGSPGANYGYTF. The CDR3 region has the DNA TGTGCCAGCGGATCGCCCGGAGCTAACTATGGCTACACCTTC. The full variable domain, its missing parts supplied by reference TRBV5-4 and TRBJ1-2, is ETGVTQSPTHLIKTRGQQVTLRCSSQSGHNTVSWYQQALGQGPQFIFQYYREEENGRGNFPPRFSGLQFPNYSSELNVNALELDDSALYLCASGSPGANYGYTFGSGTRLTVV.

V gene TRBV9 combines with J gene TRBJ1-5; 10 nucleotides agree with TRBD1. Losses at the gene ends were 4 bases for V and 0 bases for J; bases not matched to a gene: 4. Germline CDR1 and CDR2: SGDLS and YYNGEE. The CDR3 is 16 residues long. The CDR3 spells CASSPGTGDSNQPQHF. CDR3 nucleotide sequence: TGTGCCAGCAGCCCAGGGACAGGGGATAGCAATCAGCCCCAGCATTTT.

This clone was seen only a few times. The chain links TRBV3-1 (or the pseudogene TRBV3-2) to TRBJ1-2; D gene unclear. The V end was cut by 1 base, the J end by 5 bases, with 11 bases between. The length of the CDR3 is 14 residues. CDR1 LGHDT and CDR2 YNNKEL come from the germline V gene (reference sequence). As DNA, the CDR3 is TGTGCCAGCAGCCAAGCCCGAGGGAGATATGGCTACACCTTC. Protein sequence: CASSQARGRYGYTF.

The chain links TRBV28 to TRBJ1-2; D ambiguous. Trimming left V 7 bases short and J 2 bases short, with 14 bases between. The germline V gene has CDR1 MDHEN and CDR2 SYDVKM. There are 14 residues in the CDR3. The CDR3 nucleotides are TGTGCCAGCACCCCAGGAGGGAACAACTATGGCTACACCTTC. Translated, it gives CASTPGGNNYGYTF.

The CDR3 sequence: CASTPAGQGAQGQYF. The CDR3 nucleotides read TGTGCCAGCACCCCGGCGGGACAGGGGGCTCAGGGGCAGTACTTC. V usage is TRBV5-5 and J usage is TRBJ2-7; 12 nucleotides line up with TRBD1. The CDR3 extends over 15 amino acids. The germline V gene has CDR1 SGHKS and CDR2 YYEKEE (reference sequence). V dropped 6 bases and J dropped 9; count of bases not matched to a gene: 13.

The rearrangement uses TRBV11-2 and TRBJ1-1; 7 bases match TRBD1. The ends lost 1 base at V and 0 bases at J; junction bases unmatched: 14. The germline V gene has CDR1 SGHAT and CDR2 FQNNGV. The CDR3 is 19 residues long. As DNA, the CDR3 is TGTGCCAGCAGCTTAGTCACTAGTAGGGGGCACCGAATGAACACTGAAGCTTTCTTT. It encodes CASSLVTSRGHRMNTEAFF.